Following are 2 T cell receptor beta chains from one sample sequenced in a study of response to subunit inactivated influenza vaccine. TCRdb called the RT-PCR reads again in MiXCR, with one record for every CDR3 protein. The profile shows about 540,000 distinct CDR3 sequences, 14% of them singletons. Sequenced material: PBMCs from blood, taken roughly 12 days after vaccination. The receptor set was obtained from a man aged 50 or older who received an inactivated influenza vaccine.

V gene TRBV7-2 combines with J gene TRBJ2-2; D is unresolved. V lost 0 bases to trimming and J lost 1 base, with 9 bases between them. Germline V gives CDR1 SGHTA, CDR2 FQGNSA. There are 16 residues in the CDR3. The CDR3 sequence is CASSLAAGQNTGELFF. The CDR3 DNA follows: TGTGCCAGCAGCTTAGCTGCCGGTCAGAACACCGGGGAGCTGTTTTTT. Full variable domain (missing parts from reference TRBV7-2 and TRBJ2-2): GAGVSQSPSNKVTEKGKDVELRCDPISGHTALYWYRQSLGQGLEFLIYFQGNSAPDKSGLPSDRFSAERTGGSVSTLTIQRTQQEDSAVYLCASSLAAGQNTGELFFGEGSRLTVL.

The chain uses TRBV5-1 and TRBJ2-3, with D perhaps matching TRBD2 (6 bases). This CDR3 has 16 amino acids. Germline values: CDR1 SGHRS, CDR2 YFSETQ. V was trimmed by 5 bases and J by 3 bases, leaving 19 bases between them. CDR3 DNA: TGCGCCAGCAGTCGCGGGGACCCCTCCTGGACAGATACGCAGTATTTT. Encoded protein: CASSRGDPSWTDTQYF.